This T cell receptor (beta chain) was recorded in a study of OX40 agonist ivuxolimab in advanced cancers. V shed 2 bases and J 8 bases; nucleotides not matched to a gene: 6. This CDR3 is built from 15 residues. Germline V gives CDR1 WSHSY, CDR2 SAAADI. Only in-frame clones appear in the TCRdb table, and some are missing; sequencing was by immunoSEQ multiplex PCR. This sample has 72,000 or so clones, with about nine tenths found just once. This clone was detected only a few times. This material consisted of CD4+ or CD8+ T cells sorted from blood, taken in a trial of the OX40 agonist ivuxolimab. The origin of this receptor is an adult with an advanced solid tumor such as melanoma, head and neck, liver or kidney cancer. The chain employs TRBV10-2 and TRBJ2-2; the match to TRBD2 covers 9 bases. The CDR3 coding sequence is TGCGCCAGCAGTGAGGCTAGCGGGGTTGCTGGGGAGCTGTTTTTT. This sequence encodes CASSEASGVAGELFF.